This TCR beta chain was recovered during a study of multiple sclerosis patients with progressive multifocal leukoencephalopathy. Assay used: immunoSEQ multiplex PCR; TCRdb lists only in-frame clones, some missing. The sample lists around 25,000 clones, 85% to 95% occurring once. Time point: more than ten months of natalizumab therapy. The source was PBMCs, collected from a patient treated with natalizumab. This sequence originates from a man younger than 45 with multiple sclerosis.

CDR3 in DNA: TGCAGCCCCCAGAGTGGAACTGAAGCTTTCTTT. Protein: CSPQSGTEAFF. The V gene is TRBV29-1, the J gene TRBJ1-1; D gene ambiguous. The CDR3 is 11 amino acids. Germline V gene sequence: CDR1 SQVTM, CDR2 ANQGSEA. With 8 bases removed from V and 5 bases from J, the gap between germline ends came to 12 bases.